A selection of T cell receptor beta chains follows, all from one sample in a study of cytomegalovirus exposure and HLA in healthy donors. Produced via immunoSEQ multiplex PCR; TCRdb's table is partial and in-frame only. The table includes around 250,000 clones, less than 95% detected once. What was sequenced was PBMCs. These receptors came from a woman in her 30s in good health and CMV-seronegative. Each CDR3 is given with its conserved first and last residue. D genes are given only for firm matches. Only some rows state a clone size, as once, few, many or a class for expanded clones.

d_gene	len	v_gene	j_gene	abundance	CDR3nt	CDR3aa
NA	15	TRBV25-1	TRBJ1-5	NA	TGTGCCAACCTACGAGGGCCGCAGGGCAATCAGCCCCAGCATTTT	CANLRGPQGNQPQHF
TRBD2	14	TRBV27	TRBJ2-7	NA	TGTGCCAGCAGTTTCCTAGCGGAGCCCTTCGAGCAGTACTTC	CASSFLAEPFEQYF
NA	15	TRBV27	TRBJ1-2	NA	TGTGCCAGTGCCCTCGACAGAGACATTAACTATGGCTACACCTTC	CASALDRDINYGYTF
NA	12	TRBV11-3	TRBJ2-1	NA	TGTGCCAGCAGCACTACAGGGAATGAGCAGTTCTTC	CASSTTGNEQFF
NA	12	TRBV29-1	TRBJ1-1	once	TGCAGCGGCGGACACCAGAACACTGAAGCTTTCTTT	CSGGHQNTEAFF
NA	15	TRBV19	TRBJ1-5	NA	TGTGCCAGTAGTATTTCGGATTATAGCAATCAGCCCCAGCATTTT	CASSISDYSNQPQHF
NA	17	TRBV5-1	TRBJ1-3	NA	TGCGCCAGCAGCTCGGGACCAGGGAGGGGCTCTGGAAACACCATATATTTT	CASSSGPGRGSGNTIYF
TRBD2	16	TRBV28	TRBJ2-7	NA	TGTGCCAGCAGACCCTGGGCTAGCGGGAGAATGTACGAGCAGTACTTC	CASRPWASGRMYEQYF
TRBD2	14	TRBV28	TRBJ2-1	NA	TGTGCCAGCAGTTCTAGCGGTTCCTACAATGAGCAGTTCTTC	CASSSSGSYNEQFF
TRBD2	19	TRBV5-1	TRBJ2-3	NA	TGCGCCAGCAGCTTGGCAGGGGGACGACTAGCGGGAGGAACAGATACGCAGTATTTT	CASSLAGGRLAGGTDTQYF
NA	13	TRBV5-1	TRBJ1-1	NA	TGCGCCAGCAGCGGGGGGACATCACTGGAAGCTTTCTTT	CASSGGTSLEAFF
NA	13	TRBV11-3	TRBJ2-1	NA	TGTGCCAGCAGCTTAGACTGGCTCAATGAGCAGTTCTTC	CASSLDWLNEQFF
NA	15	TRBV27	TRBJ1-1	NA	TGTGCCAGCAGTCCCGAGTCCGGGGTGAACACTGAAGCTTTCTTT	CASSPESGVNTEAFF
TRBD1	10	TRBV30	TRBJ1-2	NA	TGTGCCTGGAGGTCGACAGGGATTACCTTC	CAWRSTGITF
NA	14	TRBV6-5	TRBJ1-2	NA	TGTGCCAGCAGTTACGGGGCAGGGAACTATGGCTACACCTTC	CASSYGAGNYGYTF
NA	21	TRBV2	TRBJ2-1	NA	TGTGCCAGCAGTGAAGAGGGCGGGGCAGGGCCGATCAGGGAGCTGTACAATGAGCAGTTCTTC	CASSEEGGAGPIRELYNEQFF
NA	15	TRBV4-3	TRBJ2-3	NA	TGCGCCAGCAGCCAAGACAGGGAAATCAGAGATACGCAGTATTTT	CASSQDREIRDTQYF
TRBD2	13	TRBV28	TRBJ2-2	NA	TGTGCCAGCGGTACTAGCGTCGGCGGGGAGCTGTTTTTT	CASGTSVGGELFF
TRBD2	16	TRBV19	TRBJ2-7	NA	TGTGCCAGTAGTATAGATCATCTAGCGGGAGGGTACGAGCAGTACTTC	CASSIDHLAGGYEQYF
TRBD1	14	TRBV13	TRBJ2-7	NA	TGTGCCAGCAGCTTGACAGGGGGAGCCTACGAGCAGTACTTC	CASSLTGGAYEQYF
NA	12	TRBV11-3	TRBJ2-7	NA	TGTGCCAGCACCGACTCGGGTTTCGAGCAGTACTTC	CASTDSGFEQYF
TRBD1	16	TRBV30	TRBJ2-6	NA	TGTGCCTGGGTGGGACAGCACCTCACTGGGGCCAACGTCCTGACTTTC	CAWVGQHLTGANVLTF
TRBD2	14	TRBV12-5	TRBJ2-5	once	TGTGCTAGTGGGGGAGCGGGAATGGTTGAGACCCAGTACTTC	CASGGAGMVETQYF
NA	12	TRBV4-1	TRBJ2-5	NA	TGCGCCAGCAGCCAAGTCGTAGGGACCCAGTACTTC	CASSQVVGTQYF